This is a list of T cell receptor beta chains from one sample in a study of Graves' ophthalmopathy and Graves' hyperthyroidism. TCRdb fed the multiplex PCR reads into MiXCR, producing one record per CDR3 protein. Of about 740,000 distinct CDR3 sequences listed, around 40% are singletons. Sequenced: peripheral blood. The receptor source for this set is an adult man with Graves' ophthalmopathy. The CDR3 runs from the conserved cysteine through the conserved F or W. D genes are given only for firm matches. Clone size is shown for a subset of rows, as once, few, many or a class of expanded clone.

cdr3_aa	cdr3_nt	cdr3_length	clone_size	d_call	v_call	j_call
CASSSPGPSWEQYF	TGTGCCAGCAGTTCCCCAGGGCCATCGTGGGAGCAGTACTTC	14	few	NA	TRBV2	TRBJ2-7
CASSPLGIPGGYGYTF	TGTGCCAGCAGTCCCTTAGGGATCCCCGGAGGGTATGGCTACACCTTC	16	NA	NA	TRBV12-3/TRBV12-4	TRBJ1-2
CATTLKDPYEQHF	TGTGCCACCACGTTGAAGGATCCGTACGAGCAGCACTTC	13	NA	NA	TRBV6-5	TRBJ2-7
CASSLSRGSETQHF	TGTGCCAGCAGCTTATCGCGGGGCTCAGAGACCCAGCATTTT	14	NA	NA	TRBV7-9	TRBJ1-5
CAISESAGGNEKLFF	TGTGCCATCAGTGAGTCTGCGGGGGGCAATGAAAAACTGTTTTTT	15	NA	NA	TRBV10-3	TRBJ1-4
CASSPPDFTYEQYF	TGTGCCAGCTCACCACCAGACTTTACCTACGAGCAGTACTTC	14	NA	NA	TRBV18	TRBJ2-7
CASSLFETGANVLTF	TGTGCCAGCAGCTTATTTGAGACTGGGGCCAACGTCCTGACTTTC	15	many	NA	TRBV7-2	TRBJ2-6
CASRTSGRRETQYF	TGTGCCAGCAGGACTAGCGGGAGGAGGGAGACCCAGTACTTC	14	many	TRBD2	TRBV2	TRBJ2-5
CASSFNTLVRGEQYF	TGTGCCAGCAGCTTTAATACCTTGGTACGCGGCGAGCAGTACTTC	15	NA	NA	TRBV7-3	TRBJ2-7
CASSDTSKTQYF	TGCGCCAGCAGTGACACGTCAAAGACCCAGTACTTC	12	many	NA	TRBV10-2	TRBJ2-5
CASSLYGPTYQETQYF	TGCGCCAGCAGCTTGTATGGACCGACGTACCAAGAGACCCAGTACTTC	16	NA	NA	TRBV7-9	TRBJ2-5
CSATDQETQYF	TGCAGTGCTACGGACCAAGAGACCCAGTACTTC	11	many	NA	TRBV20-1	TRBJ2-5
CASNGQVNTGELFF	TGTGCCAGTAACGGACAGGTGAACACCGGGGAGCTGTTTTTT	14	NA	TRBD1	TRBV25-1	TRBJ2-2
CSAPRGAGIGNSPLHF	TGCAGTGCTCCCCGGGGGGCAGGGATCGGAAATTCACCCCTCCACTTT	16	NA	NA	TRBV20-1	TRBJ1-6
CASSYSSWAEGSYEQYF	TGTGCCAGCAGTTACTCGTCATGGGCCGAGGGCTCCTACGAGCAGTACTTC	17	few	NA	TRBV2	TRBJ2-7
CSAARSGTQETQYF	TGCAGTGCTGCCCGATCCGGGACACAAGAGACCCAGTACTTC	14	NA	NA	TRBV20-1	TRBJ2-5
CASSRSGPYEQYF	TGTGCCAGCAGTAGAAGCGGGCCCTACGAGCAGTACTTC	13	NA	NA	TRBV10-3	TRBJ2-7
CASSLEPTGVYEQYF	TGTGCCAGCAGCCTCGAACCGACAGGGGTCTACGAGCAGTACTTC	15	NA	TRBD1	TRBV9	TRBJ2-7
CASGDSGVGSSGNTIYF	TGTGCCAGCGGGGACAGCGGAGTAGGGAGCTCTGGAAACACCATATATTTT	17	NA	TRBD1	TRBV25-1	TRBJ1-3
CASSQEFTLHF	TGTGCCAGCAGCCAAGAATTCACCCTCCACTTT	11	NA	NA	TRBV3-1	TRBJ1-6
CAGSYGTGVLPLHF	TGTGCCGGCAGTTACGGGACAGGGGTTCTACCCCTCCACTTT	14	NA	TRBD1	TRBV10-3	TRBJ1-6
CASTHAGRGLGEQYF	TGTGCCAGCACCCATGCCGGCAGGGGGCTCGGGGAGCAGTACTTC	15	NA	TRBD1	TRBV12-3/TRBV12-4	TRBJ2-7
CASNIQGVGAFF	TGTGCCAGCAATATACAGGGGGTAGGAGCTTTCTTT	12	few	TRBD1	TRBV2	TRBJ1-1
CASSLQGAGGEAFF	TGTGCCAGCAGCCTCCAGGGGGCCGGGGGGGAGGCTTTCTTT	14	NA	TRBD1	TRBV7-9	TRBJ1-1
CASSLMIRGEAFF	TGTGCCAGCAGTCTGATGATTCGAGGCGAAGCTTTCTTT	13	NA	NA	TRBV28	TRBJ1-1
CASRQGLVSPLHF	TGTGCCAGCAGACAGGGGTTAGTTTCACCCCTCCACTTT	13	many	TRBD1	TRBV7-9	TRBJ1-6
CASSLALTDGYTF	TGTGCCAGCAGCTTAGCGCTTACAGATGGCTACACCTTC	13	many	NA	TRBV7-2	TRBJ1-2
CASSESGATGNTIYF	TGTGCCAGCAGTGAATCTGGGGCAACGGGAAACACCATATATTTT	15	many	NA	TRBV2	TRBJ1-3
CASSLDYANGELFF	TGTGCCAGCAGCTTGGATTACGCCAACGGGGAGCTGTTTTTT	14	many	NA	TRBV7-2	TRBJ2-2
CATSPEKTKRRQTQYF	TGTGCCACCAGCCCAGAGAAAACTAAGCGGCGGCAGACCCAGTACTTC	16	many	NA	TRBV15	TRBJ2-5
CASSQLTLYNSPLHF	TGTGCCAGCAGCCAATTGACGCTCTATAATTCACCCCTCCACTTT	15	NA	NA	TRBV9	TRBJ1-6
CASSEGRGRSYEQYF	TGTGCCAGCAGTGAAGGGAGGGGGCGTTCCTACGAGCAGTACTTC	15	NA	NA	TRBV25-1	TRBJ2-7
CSARDRAGYRQPQHF	TGCAGTGCTAGAGATCGGGCAGGGTACAGACAGCCCCAGCATTTT	15	NA	NA	TRBV20-1	TRBJ1-5